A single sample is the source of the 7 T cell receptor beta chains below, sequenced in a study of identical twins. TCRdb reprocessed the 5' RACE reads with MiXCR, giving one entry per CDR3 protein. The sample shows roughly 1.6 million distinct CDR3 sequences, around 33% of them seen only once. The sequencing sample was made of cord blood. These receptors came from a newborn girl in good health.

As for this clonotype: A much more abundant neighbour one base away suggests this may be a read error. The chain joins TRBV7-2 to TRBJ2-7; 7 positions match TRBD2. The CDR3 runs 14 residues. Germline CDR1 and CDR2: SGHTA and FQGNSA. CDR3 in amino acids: CASSSGLVSCEQYF. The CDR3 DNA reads TGTGCCAGCAGCTCAGGACTAGTGTCCTGCGAGCAGTACTTC.

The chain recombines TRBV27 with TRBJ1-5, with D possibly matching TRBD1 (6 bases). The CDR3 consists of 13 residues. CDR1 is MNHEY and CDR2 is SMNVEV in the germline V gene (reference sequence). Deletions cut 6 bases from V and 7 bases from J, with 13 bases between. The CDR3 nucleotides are TGTGCCAGCAGGAGGGGGAAGGGGCAGCCCCAGCATTTT. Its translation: CASRRGKGQPQHF.

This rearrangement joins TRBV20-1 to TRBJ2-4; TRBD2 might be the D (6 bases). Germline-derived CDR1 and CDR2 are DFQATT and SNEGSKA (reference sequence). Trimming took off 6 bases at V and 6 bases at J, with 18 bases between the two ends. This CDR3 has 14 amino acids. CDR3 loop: CSAVTNGSGNIQYF. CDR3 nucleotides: TGCAGTGCCGTCACTAACGGGAGTGGAAACATTCAGTACTTC.

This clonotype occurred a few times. The CDR3 here is CASSPSHSGGVHEQYF. CDR3 nucleotides: TGTGCCAGCAGTCCTTCGCATAGCGGGGGGGTTCACGAGCAGTACTTC. The chain links TRBV25-1 to TRBJ2-7; 11 bases agree with TRBD2. The CDR3 is made up of 16 amino acids. J gave up 5 bases and V 5 bases, and 11 bases lay outside the gene matches. Per the germline V gene, CDR1 is MGHDK and CDR2 is SYGVNS.

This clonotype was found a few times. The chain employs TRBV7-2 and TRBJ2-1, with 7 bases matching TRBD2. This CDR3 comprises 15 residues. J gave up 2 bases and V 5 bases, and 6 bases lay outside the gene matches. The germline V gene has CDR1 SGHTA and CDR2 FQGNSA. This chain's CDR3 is CASSPTREPYNEQFF. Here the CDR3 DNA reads TGTGCCAGCAGCCCGACGCGGGAGCCCTACAATGAGCAGTTCTTC.

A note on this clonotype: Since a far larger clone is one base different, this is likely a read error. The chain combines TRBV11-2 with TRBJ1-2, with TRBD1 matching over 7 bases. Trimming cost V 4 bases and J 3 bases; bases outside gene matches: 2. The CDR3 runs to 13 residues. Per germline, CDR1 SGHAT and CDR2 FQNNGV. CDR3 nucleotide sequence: TGTGCCAGCAGCTCGGACAGGCACTATGGCTACACCTTC. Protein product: CASSSDRHYGYTF.

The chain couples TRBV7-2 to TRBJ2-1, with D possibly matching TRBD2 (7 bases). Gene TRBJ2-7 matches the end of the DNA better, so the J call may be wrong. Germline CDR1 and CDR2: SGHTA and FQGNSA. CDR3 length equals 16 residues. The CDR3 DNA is TGTGCCAGCAAGATTAGAAGCGGGACAAGATACAATGAGCAGTACTTC. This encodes CASKIRSGTRYNEQYF.